This T cell receptor beta chain was documented in a study of blood T cell repertoires in COVID-19. Looking at the study overall: From the United States, Italy and Spain came samples of acute and convalescent COVID-19.

The assay was immunoSEQ multiplex PCR, and TCRdb's table has in-frame clones only and misses some. The sample records roughly 250,000 clones, about 89% being singletons. Assignments of participants to cohorts depended upon their own reported clinical history. The recovered donors of Cohort 3 showed two negative PCRs, clearance, or symptom resolution. CDR1 SGHRS and CDR2 YFSETQ come from the germline V gene. The V and J ends lost 3 bases and 5 bases, in that order; junction bases with no gene match: 9. The CDR3 length is 16 residues. This chain joins TRBV5-1 and TRBJ2-5, with 11 nucleotides matching TRBD1. The receptor was derived from a man between 35 and 55 years old who had recovered from COVID-19. Input material: PBMCs or T cells enriched from blood (not recorded which). CDR3: CASSSGQGAPTETQYF. The CDR3 bases are TGCGCCAGCAGCTCCGGACAGGGGGCCCCCACGGAGACCCAGTACTTC. Drawing the rest from reference TRBV5-1 and TRBJ2-5, the complete variable domain is KAGVTQTPRYLIKTRGQQVTLSCSPISGHRSVSWYQQTPGQGLQFLFEYFSETQRNKGNFPGRFSGRQFSNSRSEMNVSTLELGDSALYLCASSSGQGAPTETQYFGPGTRLLVL.